This TCR beta chain was sequenced during a study of blood T cell repertoires in COVID-19. Trimming at V came to 5 bases and at J to 7 bases, leaving 13 bases not matched to a gene. The CDR3 is made up of 16 amino acids. Germline CDR1 SGHTA, CDR2 FQGTGA. Source study methods: Nucleated cell number was recorded as an estimate derived from reference gene primer amplification. Sequencing used immunoSEQ multiplex PCR; TCRdb keeps in-frame clones, though not all of them. The D gene and trimming were derived from the DNA, and the V and J assignments and clone size from that table. The sample shows approximately 400,000 clones, over 80% of them seen only once.

The sequenced sample consisted of PBMCs or T cells enriched from blood (not recorded which). The clonotype originates from a woman aged 50 to 65 who had recovered from COVID-19. The chain combines TRBV7-3 with TRBJ2-1; 8 nucleotides agree with TRBD2. DNA for the CDR3: TGTGCCAGCAGCGTGACCGGGACTAGGGAAGGGAATGAGCAGTTCTTC. Protein product: CASSVTGTREGNEQFF.